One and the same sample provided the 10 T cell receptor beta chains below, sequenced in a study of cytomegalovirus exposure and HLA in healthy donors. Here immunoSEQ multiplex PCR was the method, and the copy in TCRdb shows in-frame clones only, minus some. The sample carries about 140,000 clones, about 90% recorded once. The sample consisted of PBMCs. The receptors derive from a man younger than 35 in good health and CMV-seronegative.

The CDR3 spells CSVTGWGETQYF. The DNA for the CDR3 is TGCAGCGTAACAGGGTGGGGAGAGACCCAGTACTTC. The chain couples TRBV29-1 to TRBJ2-5, with a weak D call TRBD1 (6 bases). The V gene lost 6 bases and the J gene lost 4 bases, with 12 bases spanning the gap. Germline assignment: CDR1 SQVTM and CDR2 ANQGSEA. This CDR3 has 12 amino acids.

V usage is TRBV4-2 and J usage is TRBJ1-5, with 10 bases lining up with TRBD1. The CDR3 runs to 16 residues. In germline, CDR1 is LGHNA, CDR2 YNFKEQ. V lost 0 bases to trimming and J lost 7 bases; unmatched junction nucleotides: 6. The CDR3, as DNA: TGTGCCAGCAGCCAAGAAAACGGACAGGGGGGCCAGCCCCAGCATTTT. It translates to CASSQENGQGGQPQHF.

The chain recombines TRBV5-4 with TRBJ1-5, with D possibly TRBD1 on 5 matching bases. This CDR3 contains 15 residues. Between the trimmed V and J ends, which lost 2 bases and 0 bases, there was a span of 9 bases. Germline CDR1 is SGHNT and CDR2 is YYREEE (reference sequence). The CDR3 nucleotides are TGTGCCAGCAGCTTAGGGGCATATAGCAATCAGCCCCAGCATTTT. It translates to CASSLGAYSNQPQHF.

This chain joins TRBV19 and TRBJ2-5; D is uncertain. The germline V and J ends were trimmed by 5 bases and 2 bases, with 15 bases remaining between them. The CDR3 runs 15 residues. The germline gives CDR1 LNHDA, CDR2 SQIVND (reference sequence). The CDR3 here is CASSPPHGLQETQYF. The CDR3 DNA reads TGTGCCAGTAGTCCCCCCCACGGTTTGCAAGAGACCCAGTACTTC.

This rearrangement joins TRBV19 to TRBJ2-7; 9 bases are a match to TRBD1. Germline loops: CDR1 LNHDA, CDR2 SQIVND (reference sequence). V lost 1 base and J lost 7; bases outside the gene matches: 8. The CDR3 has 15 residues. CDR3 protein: CASSIAGTGRWEQYF. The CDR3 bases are TGTGCCAGTAGTATAGCCGGGACAGGGAGATGGGAGCAGTACTTC.

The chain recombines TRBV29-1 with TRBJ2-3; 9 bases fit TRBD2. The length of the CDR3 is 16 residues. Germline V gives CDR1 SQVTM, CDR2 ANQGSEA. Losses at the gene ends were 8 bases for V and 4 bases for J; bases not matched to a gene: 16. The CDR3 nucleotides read TGCAGCCCCCAGGGCTTAGCGGGAGTGGGGCCAGATACGCAGTATTTT. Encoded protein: CSPQGLAGVGPDTQYF.

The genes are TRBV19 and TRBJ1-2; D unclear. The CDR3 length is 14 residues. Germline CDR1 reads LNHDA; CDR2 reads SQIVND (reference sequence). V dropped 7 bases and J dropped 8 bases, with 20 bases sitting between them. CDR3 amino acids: CASTLDRLPRGYTF. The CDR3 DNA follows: TGTGCCAGTACCCTAGACCGCCTACCTAGGGGCTACACCTTC.

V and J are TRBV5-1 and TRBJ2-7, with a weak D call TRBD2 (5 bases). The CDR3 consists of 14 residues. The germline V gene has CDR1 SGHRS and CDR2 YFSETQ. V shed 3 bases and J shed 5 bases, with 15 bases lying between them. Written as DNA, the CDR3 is TGCGCCAGCAGCTCTACCGCTGCGGGCGACGAGCAGTACTTC. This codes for CASSSTAAGDEQYF.

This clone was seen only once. The CDR3 sequence is CASSQRTGGGDEQFF. CDR3 DNA sequence: TGCGCCAGCAGCCAAAGAACAGGGGGTGGGGATGAGCAGTTCTTC. The rearrangement uses TRBV4-1 and TRBJ2-1, with 8 bases aligning to TRBD1. Germline CDR1 and CDR2: MGHRA and YSYEKL. The J segment lost 8 bases and the V segment lost 2 bases, leaving 8 bases of the junction unmatched. The CDR3 spans 15 residues.

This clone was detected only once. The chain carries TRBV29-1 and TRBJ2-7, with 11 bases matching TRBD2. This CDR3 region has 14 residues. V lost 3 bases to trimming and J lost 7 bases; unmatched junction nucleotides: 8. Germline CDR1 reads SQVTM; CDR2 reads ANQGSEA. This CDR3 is CSVDKLAGGGEQYF. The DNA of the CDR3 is TGCAGCGTTGATAAGCTAGCGGGGGGCGGGGAGCAGTACTTC.